This TCR beta chain came from a study of shared clonotypes between healthy human individuals. Clones were sequenced by immunoSEQ multiplex PCR, and TCRdb holds only the in-frame ones, with some missing. The sample yields approximately 1,500,000 clones, approximately 98% seen once. Looked up from germline, CDR1 is MNHEY and CDR2 is SVGAGI. The CDR3 length is 12 residues. Trimming at V came to 5 bases and at J to 4 bases, leaving 1 base not matched to a gene. This chain connects TRBV6-5 to TRBJ2-7, with 8 bases lining up with TRBD1. The sequence derives from a man younger than 45 in good health. The specimen sequenced was naive CD4+ T cells sorted from blood. As for subset: CD45RA+ positively selected. The CDR3 here is CASSNRGYEQYF. CDR3 DNA sequence: TGTGCCAGCAGTAACAGGGGGTACGAGCAGTACTTC.